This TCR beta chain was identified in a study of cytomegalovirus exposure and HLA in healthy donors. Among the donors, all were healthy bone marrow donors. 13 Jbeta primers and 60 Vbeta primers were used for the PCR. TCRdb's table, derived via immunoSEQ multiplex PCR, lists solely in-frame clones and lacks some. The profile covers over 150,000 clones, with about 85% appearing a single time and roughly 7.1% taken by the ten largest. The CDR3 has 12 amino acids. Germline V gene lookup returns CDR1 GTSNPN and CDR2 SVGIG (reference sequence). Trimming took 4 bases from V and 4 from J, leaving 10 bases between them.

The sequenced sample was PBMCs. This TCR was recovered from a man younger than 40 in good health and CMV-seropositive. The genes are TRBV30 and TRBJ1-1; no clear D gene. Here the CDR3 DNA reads TGTGCCTGGAACCGACAAGCCACTGAAGCTTTCTTT. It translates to CAWNRQATEAFF. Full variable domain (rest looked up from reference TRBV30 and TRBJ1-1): SQTIHQWPATLVQPVGSPLSLECTVEGTSNPNLYWYRQAAGRGLQLLFYSVGIGQISSEVPQNLSASRPQDRQFILSSKKLLLSDSGFYLCAWNRQATEAFFGQGTRLTVV.